This paragraph covers one T cell receptor (beta chain) sequence. Its specificity is unknown. This sample was taken from a study of cytomegalovirus exposure and HLA in healthy donors. Regarding the study as a whole: According to an earlier analysis, most TCR beta V segments yielded productive rearrangements about 87% or about 30% of the time. Later, TCR association rates were found to vary by HLA locus, highest for DRB1 and lowest for HLA-C. TCR beta V- and J-gene trimming, according to a later analysis, was linked to a missense DCLRE1C variant. The CMV antigen specificity of a few CMV-associated chains was confirmed through in vitro analysis.

CDR3 length: 16 residues. Deletions cut 4 bases from V and 1 base from J, with 15 bases between. Germline CDR1 and CDR2: LGHNA and YSLEER. The study ran its PCR with 60 Vbeta and 13 Jbeta primers. Using immunoSEQ multiplex PCR, the repertoire was profiled, and TCRdb retains in-frame clones only, with some absent. The sample includes around 160,000 clones, approximately 70% of them seen just once. The origin of this receptor is a woman aged 18-30 years in good health and CMV-seronegative. This chain connects TRBV4-3 to TRBJ2-3; D is ambiguous. The source material was PBMCs. The CDR3 nucleotides are TGCGCCAGCAGCCTCCGGCCCCTAGAACGCACAGATACGCAGTATTTT. Its protein product is CASSLRPLERTDTQYF.